This T cell receptor (beta chain) is drawn from a study of CD8 T cells in Susac syndrome. After extraction with the RNeasy kit, about 0.45 to 1 ug of the RNA was reverse transcribed using random hexamers. Via MiXCR, TCRdb re-called the immunoSEQ multiplex PCR reads, giving one row per CDR3 protein. The sample records hundreds of thousands of distinct CDR3 sequences, approximately 95% being singletons. In this sample, this clonotype turned up a few times. This CDR3 comprises 12 residues. Trimming took off 5 bases at V and 5 bases at J, with 9 bases between the two ends. Germline V gene lookup returns CDR1 SNHLY and CDR2 FYNNEI.

The origin of this receptor is a human donor with multiple sclerosis. The chain combines TRBV2 with TRBJ1-2; possibly TRBD1 for D (5 bases). Sequencing input: CD4+ T cells from PBMCs. The CDR3: CASSRDLYGYTF. The CDR3 coding sequence is TGTGCCAGCAGTCGGGACCTATATGGCTACACCTTC.